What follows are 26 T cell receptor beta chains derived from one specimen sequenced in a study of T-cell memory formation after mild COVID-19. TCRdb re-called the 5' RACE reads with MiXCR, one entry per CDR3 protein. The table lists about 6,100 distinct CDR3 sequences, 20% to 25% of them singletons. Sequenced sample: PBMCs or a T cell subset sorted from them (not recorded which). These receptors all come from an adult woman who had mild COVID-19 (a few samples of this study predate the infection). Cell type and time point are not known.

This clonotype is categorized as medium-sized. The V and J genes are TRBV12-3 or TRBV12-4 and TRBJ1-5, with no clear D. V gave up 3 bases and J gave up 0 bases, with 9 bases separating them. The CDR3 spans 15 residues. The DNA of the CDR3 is TGTGCCAGCAGTTTCGGCCAGTATAGCAATCAGCCCCAGCATTTT. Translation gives CASSFGQYSNQPQHF.

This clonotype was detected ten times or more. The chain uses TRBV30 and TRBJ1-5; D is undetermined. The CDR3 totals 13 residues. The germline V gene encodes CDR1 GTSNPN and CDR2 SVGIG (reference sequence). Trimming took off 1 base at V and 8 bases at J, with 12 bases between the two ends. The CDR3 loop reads CAWSGTALEPQHF. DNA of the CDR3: TGTGCCTGGAGTGGAACCGCCTTGGAGCCCCAGCATTTT.

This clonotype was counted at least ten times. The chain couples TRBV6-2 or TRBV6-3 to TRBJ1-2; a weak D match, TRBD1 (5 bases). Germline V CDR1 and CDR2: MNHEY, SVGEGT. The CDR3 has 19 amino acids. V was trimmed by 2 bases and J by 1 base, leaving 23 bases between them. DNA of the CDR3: TGTGCCAGCAGTTACGCCCGGTGGGAGACAGATTTTATTAACTATGGCTACACCTTC. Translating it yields CASSYARWETDFINYGYTF.

In DNA, the CDR3 is TGCGCCAGCAGCCACCCCCTGAGCGAGGGGGCAGTATATGGCTACACCTTC. Protein product: CASSHPLSEGAVYGYTF. The chain is built from TRBV4-1 and TRBJ1-2; TRBD1 matches 7 bases. Trimming took 3 bases from V and 5 from J; bases not matched to a gene: 15. Germline V gives CDR1 MGHRA, CDR2 YSYEKL. The CDR3 covers 17 residues.

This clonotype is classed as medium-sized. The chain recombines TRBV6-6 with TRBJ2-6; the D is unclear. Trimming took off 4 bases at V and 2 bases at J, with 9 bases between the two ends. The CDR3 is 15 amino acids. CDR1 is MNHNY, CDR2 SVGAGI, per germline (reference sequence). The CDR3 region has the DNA TGTGCCAGCAGTTCCCCGACAACTGGGGCCAACGTCCTGACTTTC. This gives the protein CASSSPTTGANVLTF.

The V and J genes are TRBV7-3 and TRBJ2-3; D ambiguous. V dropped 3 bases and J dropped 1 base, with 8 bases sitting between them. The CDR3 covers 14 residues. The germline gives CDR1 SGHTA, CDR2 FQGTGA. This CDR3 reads CASSFDRGTDTQYF. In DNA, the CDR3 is TGTGCCAGCAGCTTTGACCGGGGCACAGATACGCAGTATTTT.

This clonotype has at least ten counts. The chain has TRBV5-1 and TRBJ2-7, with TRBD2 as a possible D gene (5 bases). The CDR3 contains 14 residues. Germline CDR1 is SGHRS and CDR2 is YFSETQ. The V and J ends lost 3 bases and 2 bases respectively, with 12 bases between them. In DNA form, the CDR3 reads TGCGCCAGCAGCTCTAAGGACGGGACCTACGAGCAGTACTTC. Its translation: CASSSKDGTYEQYF. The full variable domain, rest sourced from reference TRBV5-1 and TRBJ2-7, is KAGVTQTPRYLIKTRGQQVTLSCSPISGHRSVSWYQQTPGQGLQFLFEYFSETQRNKGNFPGRFSGRQFSNSRSEMNVSTLELGDSALYLCASSSKDGTYEQYFGPGTRLTVT.

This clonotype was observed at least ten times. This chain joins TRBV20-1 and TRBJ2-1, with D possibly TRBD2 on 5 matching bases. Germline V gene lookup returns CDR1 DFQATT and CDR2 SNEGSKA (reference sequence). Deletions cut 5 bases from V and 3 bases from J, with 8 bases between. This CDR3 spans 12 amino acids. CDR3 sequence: CSAQEVYNEQFF. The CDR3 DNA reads TGCAGTGCTCAGGAGGTCTACAATGAGCAGTTCTTC.

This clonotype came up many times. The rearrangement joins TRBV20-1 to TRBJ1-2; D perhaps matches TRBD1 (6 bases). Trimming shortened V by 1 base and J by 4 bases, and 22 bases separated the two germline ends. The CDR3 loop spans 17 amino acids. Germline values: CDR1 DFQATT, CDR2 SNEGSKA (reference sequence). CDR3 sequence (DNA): TGCAGTGCTAGAGTTTTTGAGAGGACAGACGACCTCTATGGCTACACCTTC. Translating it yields CSARVFERTDDLYGYTF.

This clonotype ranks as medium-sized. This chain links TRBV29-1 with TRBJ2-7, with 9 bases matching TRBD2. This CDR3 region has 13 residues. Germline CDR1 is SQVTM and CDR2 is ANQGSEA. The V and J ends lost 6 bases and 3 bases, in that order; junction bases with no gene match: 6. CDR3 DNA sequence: TGCAGCGTGTTGCTAGCGGGGTACTACGAGCAGTACTTC. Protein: CSVLLAGYYEQYF.

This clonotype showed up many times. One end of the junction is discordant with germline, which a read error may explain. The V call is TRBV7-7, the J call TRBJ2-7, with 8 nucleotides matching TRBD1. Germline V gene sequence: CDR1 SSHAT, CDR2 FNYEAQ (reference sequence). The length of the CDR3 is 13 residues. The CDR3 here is CASSSGTGYEQYF. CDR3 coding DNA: TGTGCTAGCAGCTCGGGGACAGGCTACGAGCAGTACTTC.

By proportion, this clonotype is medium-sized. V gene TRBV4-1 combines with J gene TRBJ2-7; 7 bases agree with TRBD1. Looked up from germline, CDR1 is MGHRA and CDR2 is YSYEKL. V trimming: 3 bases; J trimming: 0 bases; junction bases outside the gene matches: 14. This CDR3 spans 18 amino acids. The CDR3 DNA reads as TGCGCCAGCAGCCAGATAGAACAAGGGACAGATTTCTCCTACGAGCAGTACTTC. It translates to CASSQIEQGTDFSYEQYF.

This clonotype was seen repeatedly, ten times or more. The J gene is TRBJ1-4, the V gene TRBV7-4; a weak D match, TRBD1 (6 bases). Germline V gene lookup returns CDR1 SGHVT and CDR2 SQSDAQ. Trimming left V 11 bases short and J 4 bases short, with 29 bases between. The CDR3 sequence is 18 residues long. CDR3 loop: CAPLRETGQPVDNEKLFF. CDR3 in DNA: TGTGCCCCCTTACGGGAAACAGGGCAACCGGTGGATAATGAAAAACTGTTTTTT.

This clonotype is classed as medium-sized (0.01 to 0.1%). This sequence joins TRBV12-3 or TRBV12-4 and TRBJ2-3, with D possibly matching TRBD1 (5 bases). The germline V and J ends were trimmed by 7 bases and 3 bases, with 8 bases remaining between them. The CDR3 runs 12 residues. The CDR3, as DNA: TGTGCCAGCACCCACAGGACAGATACGCAGTATTTT. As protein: CASTHRTDTQYF.

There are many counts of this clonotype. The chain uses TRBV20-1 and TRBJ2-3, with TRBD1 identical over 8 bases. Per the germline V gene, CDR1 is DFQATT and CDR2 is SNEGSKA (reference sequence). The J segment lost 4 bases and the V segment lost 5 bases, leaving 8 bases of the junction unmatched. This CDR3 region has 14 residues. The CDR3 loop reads CSAPRDRGADTQYF. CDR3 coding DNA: TGCAGTGCTCCCCGAGACAGGGGTGCAGATACGCAGTATTTT.

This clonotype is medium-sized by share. The CDR3 is CASSLHLEGITDTQYF. For the CDR3, the DNA is TGCGCCAGCAGCTTACATCTCGAGGGGATAACAGATACGCAGTATTTT. The chain uses TRBV5-1 and TRBJ2-3; either TRBD1 or TRBD2 may supply D (5 bases each). The CDR3 covers 16 residues. Germline V gene sequence: CDR1 SGHRS, CDR2 YFSETQ. V was pared by 2 bases and J by 3 bases, with 16 bases between.

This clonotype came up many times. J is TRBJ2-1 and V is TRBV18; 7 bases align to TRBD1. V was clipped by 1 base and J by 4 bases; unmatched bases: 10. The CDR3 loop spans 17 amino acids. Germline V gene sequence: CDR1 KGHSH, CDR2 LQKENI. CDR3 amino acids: CASSPRQRDSLYNEQFF. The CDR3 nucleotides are TGTGCCAGCTCACCACGACAACGGGACAGTCTTTACAATGAGCAGTTCTTC. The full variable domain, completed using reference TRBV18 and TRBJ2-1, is NAGVMQNPRHLVRRRGQEARLRCSPMKGHSHVYWYRQLPEEGLKFMVYLQKENIIDESGMPKERFSAEFPKEGPSILRIQQVVRGDSAAYFCASSPRQRDSLYNEQFFGPGTRLTVL.

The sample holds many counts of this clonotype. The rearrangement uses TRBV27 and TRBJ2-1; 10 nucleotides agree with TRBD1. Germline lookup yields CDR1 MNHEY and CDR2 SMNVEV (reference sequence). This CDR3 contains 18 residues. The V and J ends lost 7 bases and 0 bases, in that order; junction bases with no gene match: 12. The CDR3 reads CASTILTGGPSSYNEQFF. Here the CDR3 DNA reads TGTGCCAGCACCATACTGACAGGGGGCCCCAGCTCCTACAATGAGCAGTTCTTC.

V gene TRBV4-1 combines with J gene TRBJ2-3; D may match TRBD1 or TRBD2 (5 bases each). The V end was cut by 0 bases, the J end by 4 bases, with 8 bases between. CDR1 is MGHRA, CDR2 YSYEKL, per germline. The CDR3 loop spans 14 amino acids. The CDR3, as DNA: TGCGCCAGCAGCCAAGATCTGGGGGCAGATACGCAGTATTTT. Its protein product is CASSQDLGADTQYF.

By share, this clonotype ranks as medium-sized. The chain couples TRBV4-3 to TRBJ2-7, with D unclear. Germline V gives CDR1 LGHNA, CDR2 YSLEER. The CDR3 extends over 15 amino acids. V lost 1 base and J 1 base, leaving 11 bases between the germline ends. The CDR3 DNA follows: TGCGCCAGCAGCCAAGCGGTGATAGGTTCCTACGAGCAGTACTTC. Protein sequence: CASSQAVIGSYEQYF.

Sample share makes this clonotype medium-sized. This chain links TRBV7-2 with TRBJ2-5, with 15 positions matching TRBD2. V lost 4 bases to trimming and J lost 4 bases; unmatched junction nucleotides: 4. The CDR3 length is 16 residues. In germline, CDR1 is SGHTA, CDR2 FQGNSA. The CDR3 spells CASSSGLAGGGETQYF. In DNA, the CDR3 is TGTGCCAGCAGCTCCGGACTAGCGGGAGGGGGAGAGACCCAGTACTTC.

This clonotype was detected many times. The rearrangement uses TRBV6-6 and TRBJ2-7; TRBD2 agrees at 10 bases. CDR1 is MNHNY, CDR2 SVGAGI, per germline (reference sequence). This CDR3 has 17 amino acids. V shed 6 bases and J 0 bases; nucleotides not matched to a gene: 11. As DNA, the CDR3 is TGTGCCAGCAGGCCGGACCTTGGACTAGCGGTCTCCTACGAGCAGTACTTC. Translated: CASRPDLGLAVSYEQYF.

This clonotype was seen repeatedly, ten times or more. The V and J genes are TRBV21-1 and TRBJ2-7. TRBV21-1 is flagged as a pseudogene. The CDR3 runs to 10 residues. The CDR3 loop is CASTTYEQYF. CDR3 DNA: TGTGCCAGCACCACCTACGAGCAGTACTTC.

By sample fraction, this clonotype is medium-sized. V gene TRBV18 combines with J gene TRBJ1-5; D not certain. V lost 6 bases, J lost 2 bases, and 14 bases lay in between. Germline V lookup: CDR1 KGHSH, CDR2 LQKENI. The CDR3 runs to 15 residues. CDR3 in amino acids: CASSVSTIGNQPQHF. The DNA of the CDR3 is TGTGCCAGCTCGGTCAGTACAATCGGCAATCAGCCCCAGCATTTT.

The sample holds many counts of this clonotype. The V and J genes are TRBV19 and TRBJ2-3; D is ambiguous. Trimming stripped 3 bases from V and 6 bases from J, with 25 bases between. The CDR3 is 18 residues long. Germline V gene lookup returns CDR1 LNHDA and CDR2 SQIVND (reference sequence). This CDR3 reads CASSISLGSWPIEDTQYF. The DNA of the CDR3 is TGTGCCAGTAGTATTAGTTTGGGTTCGTGGCCAATCGAGGATACGCAGTATTTT.

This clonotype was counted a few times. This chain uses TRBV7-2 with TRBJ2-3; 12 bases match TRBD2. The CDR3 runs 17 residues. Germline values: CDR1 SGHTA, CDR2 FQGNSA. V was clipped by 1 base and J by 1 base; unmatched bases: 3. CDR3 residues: CASSLVASGGGTDTQYF. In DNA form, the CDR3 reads TGTGCCAGCAGCTTAGTAGCTAGCGGGGGGGGCACAGATACGCAGTATTTT.